Following are 21 T cell receptor beta chains from one sample sequenced in a study of blood T cell repertoires in COVID-19. Clones were sequenced by immunoSEQ multiplex PCR, and TCRdb holds only the in-frame ones, with some missing. This table holds approximately 65,000 clones, 79% found once. Source material: peripheral blood. These receptors were collected from a woman of 80 years or more with active or convalescent COVID-19.

The chain has TRBV19 and TRBJ2-1, with TRBD2 matching over 7 bases. The V segment lost 7 bases and the J segment 2 bases; nucleotides outside the gene matches: 5. CDR3 size: 14 residues. Germline CDR1 and CDR2: LNHDA and SQIVND (reference sequence). The CDR3 loop is CASTIGGAYNEQFF. The CDR3 nucleotides read TGTGCCAGTACAATTGGGGGGGCCTACAATGAGCAGTTCTTC.

The chain has TRBV10-2 and TRBJ1-5, with TRBD1 as a possible D gene (6 bases). This CDR3 has 13 residues. From germline, CDR1 is WSHSY and CDR2 SAAADI. Trimming pared 5 bases from V and 9 bases from J, leaving 14 bases between. CDR3 amino acids: CASSYRVLTPQHF. In nucleotides, the CDR3 is TGCGCCAGCAGTTACAGGGTTCTCACGCCCCAGCATTTT.

The chain combines TRBV6-5 with TRBJ1-1, with D possibly being TRBD1 (5 bases). CDR1 MNHEY and CDR2 SVGAGI come from the germline V gene. The CDR3 extends over 13 amino acids. The ends were cut back, 6 bases at V and 0 bases at J, with 8 bases in the middle. DNA for the CDR3: TGTGCCAGCAGGCCACAGGTGAACACTGAAGCTTTCTTT. This codes for CASRPQVNTEAFF.

This clone was detected only a few times. The V call is TRBV5-5, the J call TRBJ1-5, with 7 bases fitting TRBD1. CDR1 and CDR2 (germline): SGHKS, YYEKEE (reference sequence). The CDR3 extends over 14 amino acids. J was trimmed by 2 bases and V by 5 bases; bases with no gene match: 4. In nucleotides, the CDR3 is TGTGCCAGCAGTTACGACAGGGGCAATCAGCCCCAGCATTTT. It encodes CASSYDRGNQPQHF.

This sequence joins TRBV7-2 and TRBJ2-2; no reliable D call. Germline-derived CDR1 and CDR2 are SGHTA and FQGNSA. This CDR3 has 13 amino acids. V was trimmed by 2 bases and J by 6 bases, leaving 7 bases between them. CDR3 region: CASSLPPAGELFF. CDR3 sequence (DNA): TGTGCCAGCAGCTTACCCCCTGCCGGGGAGCTGTTTTTT.

This chain links TRBV7-3 with TRBJ2-3; 11 positions agree with TRBD2. CDR3 length equals 16 residues. Germline-derived CDR1 and CDR2 are SGHTA and FQGTGA. After removal of 5 bases from V and 0 bases from J, the junction contained 4 bases not matched to a gene. The CDR3 nucleotides are TGTGCCAGCAGCACGGGACTAGCGGCCAGCACAGATACGCAGTATTTT. Translating gives CASSTGLAASTDTQYF.

The genes are TRBV18 and TRBJ1-1; perhaps TRBD1 as D (6 bases). V lost 3 bases, J lost 3 bases, and 8 bases lay in between. CDR1 is KGHSH and CDR2 is LQKENI in the germline V gene. This CDR3 contains 13 residues. Here the CDR3 reads CASSPRTDTEAFF. The CDR3 DNA reads as TGTGCCAGCTCACCCCGGACAGACACTGAAGCTTTCTTT.

The V call is TRBV2, the J call TRBJ1-1; no clear D gene. The length of the CDR3 is 13 residues. CDR1 and CDR2 (germline): SNHLY, FYNNEI. The V gene lost 4 bases and the J gene lost 3 bases, with 9 bases spanning the gap. The CDR3 nucleotides are TGTGCCAGCAGTGTGGGCAGGCACACTGAAGCTTTCTTT. Residues: CASSVGRHTEAFF.

The chain joins TRBV7-2 to TRBJ1-6; D not resolved. CDR1 is SGHTA and CDR2 is FQGNSA in the germline V gene. The CDR3 covers 15 residues. V lost 4 bases, J lost 0 bases, and 7 bases lay in between. CDR3 nucleotide sequence: TGTGCCAGCAGCTCGAGGAGCTCCTATAATTCACCCCTCCACTTT. The encoded protein is CASSSRSSYNSPLHF.

The V gene is TRBV20-1, the J gene TRBJ2-5; D may be TRBD1 (5 bases). Trimming removed 5 bases at V and 2 bases at J, with 6 bases between. CDR1 is DFQATT, CDR2 SNEGSKA, per germline (reference sequence). This CDR3 spans 11 amino acids. CDR3: CSAQGQETQYF. CDR3 sequence (DNA): TGCAGTGCTCAGGGTCAAGAGACCCAGTACTTC.

The chain uses TRBV24-1 and TRBJ2-1; 9 bases are a match to TRBD1. V gave up 7 bases and J gave up 1 base; unmatched junction bases: 1. The CDR3 sequence is 14 residues long. In germline, CDR1 is KGHDR, CDR2 SFDVKD. DNA for the CDR3: TGTGCCACCAGCGGGACAGGGTCCTACAATGAGCAGTTCTTC. It specifies CATSGTGSYNEQFF.

V and J are TRBV6-5 and TRBJ1-4, with TRBD1 matching 9 bases. Per the germline V gene, CDR1 is MNHEY and CDR2 is SVGAGI. V trimming: 6 bases; J trimming: 8 bases; junction bases outside the gene matches: 7. The CDR3 spans 14 residues. DNA for the CDR3: TGTGCCAGCAGCTACAGGGGGCCTTGGGAAAAACTGTTTTTT. Translation: CASSYRGPWEKLFF.

The V call is TRBV29-1, the J call TRBJ1-3; D is unresolved. In germline, CDR1 is SQVTM, CDR2 ANQGSEA. Trimming took 8 bases from V and 0 from J, leaving 17 bases between them. The CDR3 covers 15 residues. CDR3 in DNA: TGCAGCATATGGAGAACTACCACCTCTGGAAACACCATATATTTT. It translates to CSIWRTTTSGNTIYF.

The V and J genes are TRBV5-1 and TRBJ1-2; 9 nucleotides agree with TRBD1. Germline V gene sequence: CDR1 SGHRS, CDR2 YFSETQ. Trimming removed 4 bases from V and 8 bases from J; junction bases left unmatched: 9. CDR3 length: 14 amino acids. CDR3 region: CASSGGTGSRGYTF. The CDR3 DNA reads as TGCGCCAGCAGCGGAGGGACAGGGTCTAGAGGCTACACCTTC.

The V call is TRBV7-9, the J call TRBJ1-3, with 11 bases matching TRBD1. The length of the CDR3 is 18 residues. V gave up 4 bases and J gave up 5 bases; unmatched junction bases: 13. Germline V CDR1 and CDR2: SEHNR, FQNEAQ (reference sequence). Here the CDR3 reads CASSSDGGTGGIRNTIYF. In DNA form, the CDR3 reads TGTGCCAGCAGCTCCGACGGTGGGACAGGGGGAATCAGAAACACCATATATTTT.

This chain joins TRBV11-2 and TRBJ2-3, with 9 positions matching TRBD2. The CDR3 contains 17 residues. CDR1 is SGHAT and CDR2 is FQNNGV in the germline V gene. V lost 7 bases to trimming and J lost 1 base; unmatched junction nucleotides: 12. The CDR3 bases are TGTGCCAGCACCCCAGCGGCGCAGCGGGGGGGCACAGATACGCAGTATTTT. Amino acids: CASTPAAQRGGTDTQYF. Using reference TRBV11-2 and TRBJ2-3 for the parts outside the CDR3, the full variable domain is EAGVAQSPRYKIIEKRQSVAFWCNPISGHATLYWYQQILGQGPKLLIQFQNNGVVDDSQLPKDRFSAERLKGVDSTLKIQPAKLEDSAVYLCASTPAAQRGGTDTQYFGPGTRLTVL.

This clone is a singleton in its sample. The rearrangement links TRBV7-9 to TRBJ2-7; D is perhaps TRBD1 (6 bases). Germline-derived CDR1 and CDR2 are SEHNR and FQNEAQ (reference sequence). The CDR3 extends over 15 amino acids. Trimming shortened V by 2 bases and J by 1 base, and 12 bases separated the two germline ends. CDR3 nucleotides: TGTGCCAGCAGCTTAAGACAGGATTTATCCTACGAGCAGTACTTC. Its protein is CASSLRQDLSYEQYF.

The CDR3 coding sequence is TGTGCCAGCAGCTTGGTTGGCAGGCAAAACTATGGCTACACCTTC. Residues: CASSLVGRQNYGYTF. V gene TRBV5-6 combines with J gene TRBJ1-2; unclear D gene. CDR3 length equals 15 residues. The V gene lost 0 bases and the J gene lost 2 bases, with 11 bases spanning the gap. CDR1 SGHDT and CDR2 YYEEEE come from the germline V gene.

The CDR3 here is CASSPQGFRIFGAEAFF. The CDR3 nucleotides read TGTGCCAGCTCACCACAGGGGTTTCGAATCTTCGGAGCTGAAGCTTTCTTT. The chain couples TRBV18 to TRBJ1-1; the D gene is possibly TRBD1 (5 bases). The CDR3 spans 17 residues. Germline CDR1 reads KGHSH; CDR2 reads LQKENI. Trimming shortened V by 1 base and J by 6 bases, and 21 bases separated the two germline ends.

This clone showed up just a few times. The V and J genes are TRBV27 and TRBJ1-1; no clear D gene. Germline V gene sequence: CDR1 MNHEY, CDR2 SMNVEV (reference sequence). The CDR3 runs 12 residues. V was shortened by 8 bases and J by 8 bases, with 15 bases between the two germline ends. The CDR3 spells CASGWNSNEAFF. The CDR3 DNA reads as TGTGCCAGCGGATGGAACAGCAACGAAGCTTTCTTT.

This chain connects TRBV7-9 to TRBJ1-2, with 8 bases identical to TRBD1. Germline V lookup: CDR1 SEHNR, CDR2 FQNEAQ (reference sequence). V dropped 5 bases and J dropped 7; count of bases not matched to a gene: 6. The CDR3 has 13 residues. CDR3 coding DNA: TGTGCCAGCAGCGCAGGACAGGGCTCTGGCTACACCTTC. Its translation: CASSAGQGSGYTF.